This is a list of T cell receptor beta chains from one sample in a study of beta chain features in type 1 diabetes. Sequencing was performed with immunoSEQ multiplex PCR; in TCRdb, only in-frame clones are kept and a portion is missing. Here the sample spans approximately 300,000 clones, approximately 10% being singletons. Input material: naive CD4+ T cells from blood. The source is a woman younger than 45 in good health. Both conserved end residues are trimmed from each CDR3. Fields, in order: V gene, J gene, CDR3 protein.

v_gene: TRBV6-6; j_gene: TRBJ2-1; CDR3aa: ASRRGHYNEQF
v_gene: TRBV4-3; j_gene: TRBJ2-3; CDR3aa: ASSQDPTSGSGDTQY
v_gene: TRBV15; j_gene: TRBJ2-4; CDR3aa: ATSRENSVGGAITKNIQY
v_gene: TRBV15; j_gene: TRBJ2-1; CDR3aa: ATSRVWTGGAYNEQF
v_gene: TRBV5-4; j_gene: TRBJ2-7; CDR3aa: ASSPGLAGNEQY
v_gene: TRBV7-9; j_gene: TRBJ2-7; CDR3aa: ASSPRGGQDPYEQY
v_gene: TRBV28; j_gene: TRBJ2-7; CDR3aa: ASSSGGASSYEQY
v_gene: TRBV27; j_gene: TRBJ2-7; CDR3aa: ASSSPGLAFYEQY
v_gene: TRBV7-9; j_gene: TRBJ1-4; CDR3aa: ASSLGFNSGGEKLF
v_gene: TRBV4-3; j_gene: TRBJ1-1; CDR3aa: ASSQEYRGWTEAF
v_gene: TRBV5-4; j_gene: TRBJ1-4; CDR3aa: ASSLGQDQGEKLF
v_gene: TRBV19; j_gene: TRBJ2-1; CDR3aa: ASSIGGRALSEQF
v_gene: TRBV4-3; j_gene: TRBJ2-1; CDR3aa: ASSLTSINEQF
v_gene: TRBV5-1; j_gene: TRBJ1-2; CDR3aa: ASSLSSGADYGYT
v_gene: TRBV13; j_gene: TRBJ2-1; CDR3aa: ASSLGGSSYNEQF
v_gene: TRBV30; j_gene: TRBJ1-5; CDR3aa: AWSVDLGGNQPQH
v_gene: TRBV29-1; j_gene: TRBJ2-7; CDR3aa: SVDSGAGEQY
v_gene: TRBV7-2; j_gene: TRBJ2-3; CDR3aa: ASSSHTDTQY
v_gene: TRBV28; j_gene: TRBJ2-2; CDR3aa: ASSFGDRAGTGELF
v_gene: TRBV5-1; j_gene: TRBJ2-3; CDR3aa: ASSFTGGAWN
v_gene: TRBV5-6; j_gene: TRBJ1-2; CDR3aa: ASSLERYGYT
v_gene: TRBV18; j_gene: TRBJ2-7; CDR3aa: ASSPTPDRGKY
v_gene: TRBV12-2; j_gene: TRBJ2-1; CDR3aa: ASRLTWRGSYNEQF